The 20 T cell receptor beta chains given below trace back to one sample, sequenced in a study of T-cell reconstitution after alpha-beta-depleted transplantation in children. Unique molecular identifiers were built into the TCRbeta library. Using its own MiXCR run on the PCR reads, TCRdb lists one record per CDR3 protein. The sample contains some 520,000 distinct CDR3 sequences, over 25% of which appear only once. The source material was PBMCs from the stem cell graft donor, sampled from the stem cell graft. The source is a human donor who donated a stem cell graft to a child with aplastic anemia.

This clonotype was detected once. V is TRBV18 and J is TRBJ1-1; D not resolved. The CDR3 totals 13 residues. V was shortened by 6 bases and J by 6 bases, with 14 bases between the two germline ends. Looked up from germline, CDR1 is KGHSH and CDR2 is LQKENI. Here the CDR3 reads CASSPGKAAEAFF. The CDR3, as DNA: TGTGCCAGCTCTCCCGGTAAAGCCGCTGAAGCTTTCTTT.

The rearrangement links TRBV5-4 to TRBJ2-1, with D perhaps given as TRBD1 or TRBD2 (5 bases each). The CDR3 covers 14 residues. With 0 bases removed from V and 6 bases from J, the gap between germline ends came to 10 bases. Germline CDR1 is SGHNT and CDR2 is YYREEE (reference sequence). For the CDR3, the DNA is TGTGCCAGCAGCTTGGAAACAGGAGGCAATGAGCAGTTCTTC. Translated, it gives CASSLETGGNEQFF. The full variable domain, with the rest looked up from reference TRBV5-4 and TRBJ2-1, is ETGVTQSPTHLIKTRGQQVTLRCSSQSGHNTVSWYQQALGQGPQFIFQYYREEENGRGNFPPRFSGLQFPNYSSELNVNALELDDSALYLCASSLETGGNEQFFGPGTRLTVL.

In this sample, this clonotype turned up a few times. The chain uses TRBV10-3 and TRBJ2-5, with 8 bases aligning to TRBD1. Looked up from germline, CDR1 is ENHRY and CDR2 is SYGVKD. The CDR3 sequence is 14 residues long. Germline trimming cut 4 bases from V and 5 bases from J; bases unmatched to any gene: 6. The CDR3 DNA sequence: TGTGCCATCAGTGGAACGACAGGGGCGGAGACCCAGTACTTC. Translated, it gives CAISGTTGAETQYF.

This clonotype was recorded a few times. This chain joins TRBV20-1 and TRBJ2-1, with 10 positions matching TRBD1. The J segment lost 6 bases and the V segment lost 2 bases, leaving 4 bases of the junction unmatched. The CDR3 contains 14 residues. Looked up from germline, CDR1 is DFQATT and CDR2 is SNEGSKA (reference sequence). The CDR3 sequence: CSARLGQGLNEQFF. As DNA, the CDR3 is TGCAGTGCTAGACTGGGACAGGGGCTCAATGAGCAGTTCTTC.

This rearrangement joins TRBV29-1 to TRBJ2-2, with unresolved D. Between the trimmed V and J ends, which lost 6 bases and 3 bases, there was a span of 5 bases. In germline, CDR1 is SQVTM, CDR2 ANQGSEA. CDR3 size: 11 residues. The CDR3 reads CSVLYTGELFF. Here the CDR3 DNA reads TGCAGCGTCCTTTACACCGGGGAGCTGTTTTTT.

The chain joins TRBV6-1 to TRBJ2-7, with D hard to call. Germline V CDR1 and CDR2: MNHNS, SASEGT. CDR3 length equals 14 residues. V dropped 1 base and J dropped 2 bases, with 9 bases sitting between them. The CDR3 is CASSEVTATYEQYV. The CDR3 DNA reads as TGTGCCAGCAGTGAAGTGACCGCTACCTACGAGCAGTACGTC.

V and J are TRBV28 and TRBJ2-2; D is undetermined. CDR1 and CDR2 (germline): MDHEN, SYDVKM. The CDR3 length is 13 residues. V was trimmed by 7 bases and J by 6 bases, leaving 12 bases between them. Here the CDR3 DNA reads TGTGCCAGCAACGTGAGGCCGTCCGGGGAGCTGTTTTTT. Protein: CASNVRPSGELFF.

The chain couples TRBV13 to TRBJ2-6; no definite D call. CDR3 length equals 15 residues. Germline CDR1 PRHDT, CDR2 FYEKMQ (reference sequence). V lost 1 base and J lost 3, with 7 bases in between. CDR3 amino acids: CASSLDGYGANVLTF. In DNA, the CDR3 is TGTGCCAGCAGCTTAGACGGATATGGGGCCAACGTCCTGACTTTC.

This clonotype was observed at least ten times. This clone may be a read error of a much larger clone one base away. The chain uses TRBV5-6 and TRBJ2-4; D gene ambiguous. Per germline, CDR1 SGHDT and CDR2 YYEEEE. The CDR3 spans 15 residues. For the CDR3, the DNA is TGTGCCAGCAGCTTGGAAGGGTTAGCCAAAAACAGTCAGTACTTC. Amino acid sequence: CASSLEGLAKNSQYF.

CDR3 region: CASSLWGGGINVVNTEAFF. In DNA form, the CDR3 reads TGTGCCAGCAGTTTATGGGGTGGGGGGATAAATGTGGTGAACACTGAAGCTTTCTTT. The chain employs TRBV27 and TRBJ1-1; a possible D gene is TRBD1 (5 bases). V lost 1 base to trimming and J lost 0 bases, with 21 bases between them. The CDR3 length is 19 residues. The germline CDR1 and CDR2 sequences are MNHEY and SMNVEV (reference sequence).

This clonotype was counted only a few times. The chain links TRBV4-3 to TRBJ2-7, with 9 bases aligning to TRBD1. The CDR3 is 16 amino acids. V was clipped by 0 bases and J by 3 bases; unmatched bases: 6. Germline V CDR1 and CDR2: LGHNA, YSLEER. CDR3: CASSQEAGTGYYEQYF. The CDR3 region has the DNA TGCGCCAGCAGCCAAGAGGCCGGGACAGGGTACTACGAGCAGTACTTC.

This clonotype showed up just a few times. The chain employs TRBV24-1 and TRBJ2-3; D perhaps matches TRBD2 (6 bases). The CDR3 is made up of 16 amino acids. With 2 bases removed from V and 2 bases from J, the gap between germline ends came to 13 bases. Germline assignment: CDR1 KGHDR and CDR2 SFDVKD. The CDR3 sequence is CATSDWRAPDTDTQYF. CDR3 DNA: TGTGCCACCAGTGATTGGAGGGCGCCCGACACAGATACGCAGTATTTT.

This clonotype was seen a handful of times. The chain carries TRBV12-5 and TRBJ1-1; no reliable D call. Trimming took 3 bases from V and 2 from J, leaving 10 bases between them. The CDR3 consists of 14 residues. From germline, CDR1 is LGHNT and CDR2 FRNRAP. The CDR3: CASGFPTYNTEAFF. CDR3 bases: TGTGCTAGTGGTTTTCCTACCTACAACACTGAAGCTTTCTTT.

This clonotype was recorded a few times. The chain has TRBV9 and TRBJ2-3, with D perhaps assigned TRBD1 or TRBD2 (6 bases each). Trimming stripped 3 bases from V and 5 bases from J, with 16 bases between. Germline CDR1 reads SGDLS; CDR2 reads YYNGEE. The CDR3 consists of 15 residues. The CDR3 DNA reads TGTGCCAGCAGCGCCCCATCGGGGGCGGGAGATACGCAGTATTTT. Translating gives CASSAPSGAGDTQYF.

The chain joins TRBV12-5 to TRBJ1-3; the D gene is possibly TRBD1 (5 bases). The CDR3 length is 14 residues. V lost 6 bases and J lost 8, with 17 bases in between. Germline-derived CDR1 and CDR2 are LGHNT and FRNRAP. The CDR3 nucleotides read TGTGCTAGTGGCGCTCCGGGACGTTTGGACACCATATATTTT. This encodes CASGAPGRLDTIYF.

The chain couples TRBV7-2 to TRBJ2-1, with D tentatively TRBD2 (6 bases). The CDR3 runs to 15 residues. V was pared by 5 bases and J by 6 bases, with 17 bases between. Germline V gives CDR1 SGHTA, CDR2 FQGNSA. The DNA of the CDR3 is TGTGCCAGCAGCCTCACCGGGACTCGCGGCAATGAGCAGTTCTTC. It yields the protein CASSLTGTRGNEQFF.

This clonotype turned up a few times. The V call is TRBV12-3 or TRBV12-4, the J call TRBJ1-1; D is possibly TRBD1 (6 bases). The germline V and J ends were trimmed by 8 bases and 5 bases, with 21 bases remaining between them. CDR3 length: 15 residues. The CDR3 region is CASAPGGAGGTEAFF. CDR3 bases: TGTGCCAGCGCCCCGGGGGGGGCCGGAGGGACTGAAGCTTTCTTT.

The chain has TRBV6-1 and TRBJ1-1, with TRBD1 as a possible D gene (6 bases). Germline values: CDR1 MNHNS, CDR2 SASEGT. This CDR3 comprises 15 residues. The ends were cut back, 4 bases at V and 6 bases at J, with 18 bases in the middle. The CDR3 here is CASSVGGGGRAEAFF. In DNA form, the CDR3 reads TGTGCCAGCAGTGTGGGGGGCGGGGGCAGGGCTGAAGCTTTCTTT.

As to this clonotype: Since a much larger clone is just one base distant, this may be a read error. This chain links TRBV29-1 with TRBJ2-7; no firm D call. CDR3 length: 14 residues. Per germline, CDR1 SQVTM and CDR2 ANQGSEA. CDR3 sequence reads: CSVAPVTSSYGQYF. The DNA for the CDR3 is TGCAGCGTTGCCCCCGTGACTTCCTCCTACGGGCAGTACTTC.

This clonotype was counted a few times. The V call is TRBV19, the J call TRBJ1-1; possibly TRBD1 for D (5 bases). V was cut by 3 bases and J by 1 base, with 6 bases left in between. There are 13 residues in the CDR3. Per germline, CDR1 LNHDA and CDR2 SQIVND (reference sequence). The CDR3 loop reads CASSIRENTEAFF. DNA for the CDR3: TGTGCCAGTAGTATCAGGGAGAACACTGAAGCTTTCTTT.